A selection of T cell receptor beta chains follows, all from one sample in a study of T cell changes during pregnancy in multiple sclerosis. The data were produced by immunoSEQ multiplex PCR, yet TCRdb's version contains in-frame clones alone and is incomplete. This sample has around 55,000 clones, with 90% to 95% found just once. The specimen comprised CD8+ T cells from peripheral blood mononuclear cells, sampled in the third trimester of pregnancy. These receptors came from a female donor with multiple sclerosis, enrolled in a pregnancy study. CDR3s include the opening cysteine and the closing phenylalanine or tryptophan. Each record gives: J gene, D gene, V gene, clone size, CDR3 protein, CDR3 DNA. A D gene is named only where the DNA matches it firmly. Where a row states a size, it is once, few, many or the class of an expanded clone; other rows omit it.

>TRBJ2-7|NA|TRBV18|NA
CASSPPVRTYEQYF
TGTGCCAGCTCACCACCGGTCAGGACCTACGAGCAGTACTTC
>TRBJ1-3|NA|TRBV7-6|NA
CASSPTGTNTIYF
TGTGCCAGCAGCCCCACAGGGACAAACACCATATATTTT
>TRBJ2-1|NA|TRBV28|NA
CASRLGTSSYNEQFF
TGTGCCAGCCGCCTTGGAACTAGTTCCTACAATGAGCAGTTCTTC
>TRBJ1-1|NA|TRBV12-1|NA
CASSLVGTGLTEAFF
TGTGCCAGCAGCCTTGTAGGGACAGGGTTAACTGAAGCTTTCTTT
>TRBJ1-2|TRBD1|TRBV27|NA
CASGKTGITTNYGYTF
TGTGCCAGCGGGAAGACAGGGATCACTACTAACTATGGCTACACCTTC
>TRBJ2-5|NA|TRBV9|NA
CASSPDRVTEETQYF
TGTGCCAGCAGCCCGGATAGGGTGACAGAAGAGACCCAGTACTTC
>TRBJ2-1|TRBD1|TRBV7-3|once
CASSTTGSSYNEQFF
TGTGCCAGCAGCACGACAGGGAGCTCCTACAATGAGCAGTTCTTC
>TRBJ1-5|NA|TRBV27|NA
CASSLGSNQPQHF
TGTGCCAGCAGTTTAGGGAGTAATCAGCCCCAGCATTTT
>TRBJ1-2|NA|TRBV6-6|NA
CASSYEAVDPSGGYTF
TGTGCCAGCAGTTACGAAGCGGTAGACCCCTCGGGTGGCTACACCTTC
>TRBJ2-1|TRBD2|TRBV7-2|NA
CASSLHWAGGLYNEQFF
TGTGCCAGCAGCTTACATTGGGCGGGAGGTTTATACAATGAGCAGTTCTTC
>TRBJ1-2|TRBD1|TRBV2|NA
CASSEKGQGRDGYTF
TGTGCCAGCAGTGAAAAGGGACAGGGGAGGGATGGCTACACCTTC
>TRBJ2-5|TRBD1|TRBV6-5|NA
CASSLGQGGETQYF
TGTGCCAGCAGTTTGGGACAGGGAGGGGAGACCCAGTACTTC
>TRBJ1-4|NA|TRBV7-2|NA
CASSEPGRDEKLFF
TGTGCCAGCAGCGAGCCGGGCAGGGATGAAAAACTGTTTTTT
>TRBJ2-3|TRBD2|TRBV4-3|NA
CASSQHATSGRAGTDTQYF
TGCGCCAGCAGCCAACACGCGACTAGCGGGAGGGCCGGGACAGATACGCAGTATTTT
>TRBJ1-5|TRBD1|TRBV10-2|NA
CASGGDRGDSNQPQHF
TGCGCCAGCGGGGGGGACAGGGGTGATAGCAATCAGCCCCAGCATTTT
>TRBJ2-1|NA|TRBV4-2|NA
CASSQAVSSYNEQFF
TGTGCCAGCAGCCAAGCGGTGAGCTCCTACAATGAGCAGTTCTTC
>TRBJ1-1|TRBD1|TRBV29-1|NA
CSVDYFGQGAGEAFF
TGCAGCGTTGATTATTTTGGACAGGGGGCCGGTGAAGCTTTCTTT
>TRBJ2-7|NA|TRBV6-5|NA
CASSYAGSSYEQYF
TGTGCCAGCAGTTACGCCGGGTCCTCCTACGAGCAGTACTTC
>TRBJ1-2|NA|TRBV27|NA
CASSLSLDRIYGYTF
TGTGCCAGCAGTTTATCATTGGACAGAATCTATGGCTACACCTTC
>TRBJ1-2|TRBD1|TRBV18|NA
CASSPRAQGQLLVNYGYTF
TGTGCCAGCTCACCAAGGGCGCAGGGACAGCTCTTGGTTAACTATGGCTACACCTTC
>TRBJ2-7|TRBD2|TRBV9|NA
CASSAATSGTAYEQYF
TGTGCCAGCAGCGCCGCCACTAGCGGAACTGCCTACGAGCAGTACTTC
>TRBJ1-2|NA|TRBV7-9|NA
CASTLTDNNYGYTF
TGTGCCAGCACTTTGACGGACAATAACTATGGCTACACCTTC
>TRBJ1-2|TRBD1|TRBV10-3|NA
CAISESLQGVPGYTF
TGTGCCATCAGTGAGTCCCTACAGGGGGTACCCGGCTACACCTTC
>TRBJ1-2|NA|TRBV19|few
CASMGFDSYHGYTF
TGTGCCAGTATGGGGTTTGACAGCTACCATGGCTACACCTTC
>TRBJ2-7|TRBD2|TRBV6-5|NA
CASSYSSSGSYEQYF
TGTGCCAGCAGTTACTCCAGTAGCGGGAGCTACGAGCAGTACTTC
>TRBJ1-4|TRBD1|TRBV5-5|once
CASSSQGQIIEKLFF
TGTGCCAGCAGCTCCCAGGGACAGATTATTGAAAAACTGTTTTTT
>TRBJ2-2|TRBD2|TRBV18|once
CASTAGTTANPNTGELFF
TGTGCCAGCACGGCCGGGACTACAGCCAATCCTAACACCGGGGAGCTGTTTTTT
>TRBJ1-3|NA|TRBV5-5|NA
CASSFLIPPGNTIYF
TGTGCCAGCAGCTTCCTAATTCCCCCTGGAAACACCATATATTTT
>TRBJ2-7|TRBD1|TRBV5-1|NA
CASSPGDSSYEQYF
TGCGCCAGCAGCCCTGGGGACAGCTCCTACGAGCAGTACTTC
>TRBJ2-3|NA|TRBV2|once
CASLWSEGATDTQYF
TGTGCCAGCCTCTGGTCGGAGGGGGCTACAGATACGCAGTATTTT
>TRBJ2-2|NA|TRBV7-6|NA
CASSLYVQGGELFF
TGTGCCAGCAGCTTATATGTGCAGGGCGGGGAGCTGTTTTTT
>TRBJ1-4|NA|TRBV30|NA
CAWDRATNEKLFF
TGTGCCTGGGACCGGGCAACTAATGAAAAACTGTTTTTT
>TRBJ2-2|NA|TRBV19|NA
CASTRQRLHANTGELFF
TGTGCCAGTACCCGACAGCGCCTACACGCGAACACCGGGGAGCTGTTTTTT
>TRBJ1-3|NA|TRBV5-8|NA
CASSLDGGNTIYF
TGTGCCAGCAGCTTGGACGGTGGAAACACCATATATTTT
>TRBJ2-1|NA|TRBV29-1|once
CSAGLNNEQFF
TGCAGCGCGGGACTTAACAATGAGCAGTTCTTC
>TRBJ1-1|TRBD1|TRBV28|few
CASSSYRGMHTEAFF
TGTGCCAGCAGTTCGTACAGGGGAATGCACACTGAAGCTTTCTTT
>TRBJ1-2|TRBD1|TRBV9|NA
CASSATGSVDYGYTF
TGTGCCAGCAGCGCGACAGGGAGTGTGGACTATGGCTACACCTTC
>TRBJ1-5|NA|TRBV12-2|NA
CASPLEYNQPQHF
TGTGCAAGTCCCCTAGAATACAATCAGCCCCAGCATTTT
>TRBJ1-1|NA|TRBV19|once
CASSISHPPLEAFF
TGTGCCAGTAGTATATCACACCCCCCATTGGAGGCTTTCTTT
>TRBJ1-3|NA|TRBV15|NA
CATSRVVEAAAGNTIYF
TGTGCCACCAGCAGAGTTGTAGAGGCTGCGGCGGGAAACACCATATATTTT
>TRBJ1-6|NA|TRBV27|NA
CASSIFFNSPLHF
TGTGCCAGCAGTATTTTCTTTAATTCACCCCTCCACTTT
>TRBJ2-3|TRBD2|TRBV9|once
CASSALARGPPTDTQYF
TGTGCCAGCAGCGCACTAGCGAGAGGGCCTCCCACAGATACGCAGTATTTT
>TRBJ2-1|TRBD2|TRBV27|NA
CASNRGGNEQFF
TGTGCCAGCAACCGGGGGGGAAATGAGCAGTTCTTC
>TRBJ2-6|NA|TRBV7-3|NA
CASSFGAGGSSGANVLTF
TGTGCCAGCAGCTTCGGAGCCGGGGGTAGCTCTGGGGCCAACGTCCTGACTTTC
>TRBJ2-7|TRBD2|TRBV9|NA
CASSVGEGPYEQYF
TGTGCCAGCAGCGTAGGGGAGGGTCCGTACGAGCAGTACTTC
>TRBJ1-5|TRBD1|TRBV6-6|NA
CASNRDRGNQPQHF
TGTGCCAGCAATCGGGACAGGGGGAATCAGCCCCAGCATTTT
>TRBJ1-1|NA|TRBV9|NA
CASSDRGGSGTEAFF
TGTGCCAGCAGCGATAGGGGGGGAAGCGGGACTGAAGCTTTCTTT
>TRBJ2-7|TRBD1|TRBV27|NA
CASSEGTGSGEQYF
TGTGCCAGCAGTGAAGGGACAGGGTCAGGCGAGCAGTACTTC
>TRBJ2-7|TRBD2|TRBV27|NA
CASSLGSFLPSGEPSYEQYF
TGTGCCAGCAGTTTAGGCTCTTTCCTCCCTAGCGGGGAACCTTCCTACGAGCAGTACTTC
>TRBJ1-1|NA|TRBV29-1|NA
CSVWGGKNTEAFF
TGCAGCGTTTGGGGGGGTAAGAACACTGAAGCTTTCTTT
>TRBJ2-1|TRBD2|TRBV30|NA
CASDGLAGDVSYNEQFF
TGTGCCTCGGATGGACTAGCGGGAGATGTCTCCTACAATGAGCAGTTCTTC
>TRBJ1-2|NA|TRBV27|once
CASRPQGIRGYTF
TGTGCCAGCAGACCCCAGGGGATTCGGGGCTACACCTTC